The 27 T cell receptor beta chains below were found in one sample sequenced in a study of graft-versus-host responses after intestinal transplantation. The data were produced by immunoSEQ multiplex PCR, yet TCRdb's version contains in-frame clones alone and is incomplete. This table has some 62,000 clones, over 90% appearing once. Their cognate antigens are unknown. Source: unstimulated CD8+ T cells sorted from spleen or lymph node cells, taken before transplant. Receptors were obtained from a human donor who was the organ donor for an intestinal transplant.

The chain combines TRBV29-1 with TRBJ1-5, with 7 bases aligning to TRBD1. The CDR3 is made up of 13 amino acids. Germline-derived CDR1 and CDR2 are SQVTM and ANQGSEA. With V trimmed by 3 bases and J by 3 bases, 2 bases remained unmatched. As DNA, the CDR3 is TGCAGCGTTGACACAGGGGACAATCAGCCCCAGCATTTT. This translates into CSVDTGDNQPQHF.

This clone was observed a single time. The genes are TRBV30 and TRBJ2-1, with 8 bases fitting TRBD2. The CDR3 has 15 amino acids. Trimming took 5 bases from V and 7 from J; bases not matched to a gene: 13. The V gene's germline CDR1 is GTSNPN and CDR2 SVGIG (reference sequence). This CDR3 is CAWSRTGGPGNEQFF. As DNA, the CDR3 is TGTGCCTGGTCCAGGACGGGAGGGCCGGGAAATGAGCAGTTCTTC.

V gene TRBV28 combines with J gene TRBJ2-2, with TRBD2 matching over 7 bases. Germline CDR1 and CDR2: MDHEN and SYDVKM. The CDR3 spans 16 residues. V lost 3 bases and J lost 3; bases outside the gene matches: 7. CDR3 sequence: CASSFGAGRDTGELFF. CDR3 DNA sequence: TGTGCCAGCAGTTTTGGGGCAGGGAGGGACACCGGGGAGCTGTTTTTT.

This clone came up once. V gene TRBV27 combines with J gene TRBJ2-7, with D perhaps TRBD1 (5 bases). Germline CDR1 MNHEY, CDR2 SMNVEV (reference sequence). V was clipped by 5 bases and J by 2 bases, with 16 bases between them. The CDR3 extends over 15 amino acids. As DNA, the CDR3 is TGTGCCAGCAGTCCCACAGGCCCTAGGGCCTACGAGCAGTACTTC. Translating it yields CASSPTGPRAYEQYF.

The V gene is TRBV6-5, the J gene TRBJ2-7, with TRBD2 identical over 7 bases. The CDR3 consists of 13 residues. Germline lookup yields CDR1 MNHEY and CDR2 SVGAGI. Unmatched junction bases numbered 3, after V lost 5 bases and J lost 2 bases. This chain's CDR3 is CASSLAEAYEQYF. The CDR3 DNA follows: TGTGCCAGCAGTCTAGCGGAAGCCTACGAGCAGTACTTC.

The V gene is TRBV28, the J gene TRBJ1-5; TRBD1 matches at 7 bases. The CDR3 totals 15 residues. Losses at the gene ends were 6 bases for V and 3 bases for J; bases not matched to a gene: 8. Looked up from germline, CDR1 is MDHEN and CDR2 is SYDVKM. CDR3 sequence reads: CASRGDSRPNQPQHF. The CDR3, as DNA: TGTGCCAGCAGGGGGGACAGTCGCCCCAATCAGCCCCAGCATTTT.

In DNA, the CDR3 is TGTGCCAGCAGCGTAGACGGGGACACAGATACGCAGTATTTT. Amino acid sequence: CASSVDGDTDTQYF. The chain recombines TRBV9 with TRBJ2-3, with D perhaps TRBD2 (5 bases). Germline V gives CDR1 SGDLS, CDR2 YYNGEE. With 0 bases removed from V and 2 bases from J, the gap between germline ends came to 7 bases. The CDR3 totals 14 residues.

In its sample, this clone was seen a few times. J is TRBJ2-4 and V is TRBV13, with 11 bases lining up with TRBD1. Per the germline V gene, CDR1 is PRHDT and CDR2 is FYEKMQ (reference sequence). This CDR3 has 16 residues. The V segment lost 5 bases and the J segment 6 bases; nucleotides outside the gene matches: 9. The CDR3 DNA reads TGTGCCAGCAGCCCGCGGGGACAGGGGGATAGAAACATTCAGTACTTC. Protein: CASSPRGQGDRNIQYF.

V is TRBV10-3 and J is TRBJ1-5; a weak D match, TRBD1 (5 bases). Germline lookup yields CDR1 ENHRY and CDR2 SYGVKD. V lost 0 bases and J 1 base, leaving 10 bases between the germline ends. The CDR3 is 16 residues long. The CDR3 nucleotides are TGTGCCATCAGTGAGTCGATGGCAGGGAGCAATCAGCCCCAGCATTTT. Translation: CAISESMAGSNQPQHF.

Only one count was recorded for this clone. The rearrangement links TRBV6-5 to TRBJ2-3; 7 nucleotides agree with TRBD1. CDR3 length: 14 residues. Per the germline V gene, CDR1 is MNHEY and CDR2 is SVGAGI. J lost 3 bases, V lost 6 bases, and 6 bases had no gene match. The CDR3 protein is CASSTGERTDTQYF. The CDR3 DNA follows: TGTGCCAGCAGCACAGGGGAAAGGACAGATACGCAGTATTTT.

The CDR3 here is CASSDTSGFSDTQYF. The CDR3 DNA reads as TGTGCCAGCAGTGATACTAGCGGTTTCTCAGATACGCAGTATTTT. This chain connects TRBV25-1 to TRBJ2-3, with 8 bases lining up with TRBD2. V lost 3 bases, J lost 4 bases, and 6 bases stayed unmatched. Germline CDR1 and CDR2: MGHDK and SYGVNS. CDR3 length: 15 residues.

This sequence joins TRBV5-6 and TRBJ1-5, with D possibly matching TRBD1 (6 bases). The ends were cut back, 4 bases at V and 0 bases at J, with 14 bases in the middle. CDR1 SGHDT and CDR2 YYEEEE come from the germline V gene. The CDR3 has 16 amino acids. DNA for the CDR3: TGTGCCAGCAGCCCCTGGACAGAGCATAGCAATCAGCCCCAGCATTTT. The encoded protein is CASSPWTEHSNQPQHF.

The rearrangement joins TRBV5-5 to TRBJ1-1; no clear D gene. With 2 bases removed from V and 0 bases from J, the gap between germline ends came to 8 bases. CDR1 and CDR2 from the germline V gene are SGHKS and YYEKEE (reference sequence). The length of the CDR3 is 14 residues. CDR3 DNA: TGTGCCAGCAGCTTTTCGGGAGTGAACACTGAAGCTTTCTTT. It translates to CASSFSGVNTEAFF.

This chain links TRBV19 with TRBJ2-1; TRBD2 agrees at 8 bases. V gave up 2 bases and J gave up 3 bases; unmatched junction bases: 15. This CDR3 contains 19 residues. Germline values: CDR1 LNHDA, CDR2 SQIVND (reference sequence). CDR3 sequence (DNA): TGTGCCAGTAGTATAATCCCCCTTGTCGGCGGGAGGAGCTACAATGAGCAGTTCTTC. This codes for CASSIIPLVGGRSYNEQFF.

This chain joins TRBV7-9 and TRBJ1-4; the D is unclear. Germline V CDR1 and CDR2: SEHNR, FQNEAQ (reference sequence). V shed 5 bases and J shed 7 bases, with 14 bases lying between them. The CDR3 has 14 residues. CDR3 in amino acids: CASSPSMGSEKLFF. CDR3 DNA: TGTGCCAGCAGCCCAAGTATGGGGAGTGAAAAACTGTTTTTT.

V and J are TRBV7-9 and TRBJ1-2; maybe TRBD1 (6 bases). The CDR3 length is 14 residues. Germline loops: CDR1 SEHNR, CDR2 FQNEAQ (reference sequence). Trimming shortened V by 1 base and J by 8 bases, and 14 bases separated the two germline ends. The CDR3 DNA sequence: TGTGCCAGCAGCTTAGTGAGGGACACCTGGGGCTACACCTTC. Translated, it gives CASSLVRDTWGYTF.

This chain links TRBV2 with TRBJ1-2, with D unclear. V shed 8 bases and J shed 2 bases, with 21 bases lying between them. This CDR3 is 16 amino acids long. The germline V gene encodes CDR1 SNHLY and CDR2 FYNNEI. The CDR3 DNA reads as TGTGCCAGCTACCTGGGCGGGGAGGAGGAAAACTATGGCTACACCTTC. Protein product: CASYLGGEEENYGYTF.

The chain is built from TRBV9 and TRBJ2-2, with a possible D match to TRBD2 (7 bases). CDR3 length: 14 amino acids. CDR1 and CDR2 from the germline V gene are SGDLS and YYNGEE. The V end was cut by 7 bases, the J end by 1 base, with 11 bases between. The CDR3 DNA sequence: TGTGCCAGCGCGGGGGACATGAACACCGGGGAGCTGTTTTTT. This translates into CASAGDMNTGELFF.

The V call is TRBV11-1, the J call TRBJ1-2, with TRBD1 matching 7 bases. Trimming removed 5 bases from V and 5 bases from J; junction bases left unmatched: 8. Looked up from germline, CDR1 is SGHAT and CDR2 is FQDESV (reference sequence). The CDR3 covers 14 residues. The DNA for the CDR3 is TGTGCCAGCAGCCTGCAGGGGGATTCGTATGGCTACACCTTC. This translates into CASSLQGDSYGYTF. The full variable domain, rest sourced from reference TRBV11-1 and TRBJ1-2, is EAEVAQSPRYKITEKSQAVAFWCDPISGHATLYWYRQILGQGPELLVQFQDESVVDDSQLPKDRFSAERLKGVDSTLKIQPAELGDSAMYLCASSLQGDSYGYTFGSGTRLTVV.

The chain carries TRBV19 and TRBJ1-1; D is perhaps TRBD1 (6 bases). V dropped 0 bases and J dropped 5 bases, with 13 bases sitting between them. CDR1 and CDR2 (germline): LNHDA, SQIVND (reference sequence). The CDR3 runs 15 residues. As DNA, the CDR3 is TGTGCCAGTAGTATAGATCCCCAGGGGTGGACTGAAGCTTTCTTT. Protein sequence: CASSIDPQGWTEAFF. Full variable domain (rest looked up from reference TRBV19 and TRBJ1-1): DGGITQSPKYLFRKEGQNVTLSCEQNLNHDAMYWYRQDPGQGLRLIYYSQIVNDFQKGDIAEGYSVSREKKESFPLTVTSAQKNPTAFYLCASSIDPQGWTEAFFGQGTRLTVV.

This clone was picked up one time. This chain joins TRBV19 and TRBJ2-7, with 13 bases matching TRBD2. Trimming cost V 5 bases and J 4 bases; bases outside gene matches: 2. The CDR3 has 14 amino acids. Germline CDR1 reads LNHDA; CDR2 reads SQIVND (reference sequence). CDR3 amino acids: CASSLLAGGYEQYF. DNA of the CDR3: TGTGCCAGTAGTCTACTAGCGGGAGGGTACGAGCAGTACTTC.

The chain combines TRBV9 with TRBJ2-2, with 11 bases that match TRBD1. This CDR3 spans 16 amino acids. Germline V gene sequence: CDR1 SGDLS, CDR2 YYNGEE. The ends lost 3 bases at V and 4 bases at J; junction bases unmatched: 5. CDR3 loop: CASSGAGTGGTGELFF. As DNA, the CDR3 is TGTGCCAGCAGCGGAGCCGGGACAGGGGGCACCGGGGAGCTGTTTTTT.

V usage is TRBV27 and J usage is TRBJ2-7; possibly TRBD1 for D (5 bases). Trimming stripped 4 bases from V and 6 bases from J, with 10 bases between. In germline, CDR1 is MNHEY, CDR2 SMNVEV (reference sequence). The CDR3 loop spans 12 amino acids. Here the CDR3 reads CASSWSGREQYF. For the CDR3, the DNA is TGTGCCAGCAGTTGGTCAGGGCGCGAGCAGTACTTC.

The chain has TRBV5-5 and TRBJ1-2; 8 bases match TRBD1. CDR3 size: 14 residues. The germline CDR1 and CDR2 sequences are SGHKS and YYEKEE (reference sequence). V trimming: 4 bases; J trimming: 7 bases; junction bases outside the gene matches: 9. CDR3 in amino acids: CASSPGQGRSGYTF. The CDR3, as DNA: TGTGCCAGCAGCCCCGGACAGGGAAGAAGTGGCTACACCTTC.

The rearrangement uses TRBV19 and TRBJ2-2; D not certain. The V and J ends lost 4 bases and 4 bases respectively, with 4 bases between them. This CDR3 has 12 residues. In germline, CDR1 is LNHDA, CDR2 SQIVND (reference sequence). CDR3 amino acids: CASSTLTGELFF. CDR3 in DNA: TGTGCCAGTAGTACCCTCACCGGGGAGCTGTTTTTT.

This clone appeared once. CDR3 sequence: CASSPGSAVEAFF. CDR3 in DNA: TGTGCCAGCAGCCCCGGGAGTGCCGTTGAAGCTTTCTTT. The chain combines TRBV7-3 with TRBJ1-1; D gene uncertain. Germline V gene lookup returns CDR1 SGHTA and CDR2 FQGTGA. CDR3 length: 13 residues. Trimming removed 5 bases at V and 7 bases at J, with 14 bases between.

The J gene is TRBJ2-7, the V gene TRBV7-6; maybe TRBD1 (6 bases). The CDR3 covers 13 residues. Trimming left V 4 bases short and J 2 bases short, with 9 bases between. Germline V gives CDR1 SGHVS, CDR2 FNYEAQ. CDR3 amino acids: CASSYRQAYEQYF. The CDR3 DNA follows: TGTGCCAGCAGCTACAGACAGGCCTACGAGCAGTACTTC.